The next 16 T cell receptor beta chains were all read from a single sample in a study of tumor-infiltrating lymphocytes in primary liver carcinoma. Unsorted whole blood yielded blood RNA, and germline DNA was extracted as well. Starting from roughly 0.5 ug of total RNA, TCR beta cDNA was produced with a primer in the constant region. Libraries for TCR beta were built through three nested multiplex PCR rounds, which together made up a slightly modified ARM-PCR procedure. Rounds one and two of PCR, each of about 10 cycles, were primed with TRBV1-TRBV30 forward primers and a C-beta reverse primer. TCRdb analysed the multiplex PCR reads with MiXCR anew, one entry per CDR3 protein. The top ten clones hold about 7.1% of a sample with nearly 200,000 distinct CDR3 sequences, around three fifths of them seen once. Sequencing used peripheral blood. These receptors were collected from a woman in her fifties or sixties with primary liver carcinoma and hepatitis B virus infection.

On this clonotype itself: The conserved closing phenylalanine or tryptophan is absent in this CDR3, likely reflecting a read error. V and J are TRBV11-2 and TRBJ2-7, with a weak D call TRBD1 (6 bases). Per the germline V gene, CDR1 is SGHAT and CDR2 is FQNNGV. Trimming took off 6 bases at V and 5 bases at J, with 20 bases between the two ends. The CDR3 has 15 residues. CDR3 sequence (DNA): TGTGCCAGCAGTTCTGGGGGCATGGCGGCCGACGAGCAGTACCTC. This encodes CASSSGGMAADEQYL.

V gene TRBV12-3 or TRBV12-4 combines with J gene TRBJ2-7, with 10 bases lining up with TRBD2. Unmatched junction bases numbered 7, after V lost 0 bases and J lost 5 bases. The CDR3 extends over 16 amino acids. CDR3 sequence (DNA): TGTGCCAGCAGTTTAGCCCCTAGCGGGAGCTTCCACGAGCAGTACTTC. Its protein product is CASSLAPSGSFHEQYF.

This clonotype was seen a single time. The chain uses TRBV11-2 and TRBJ2-7; D is uncertain. Germline V gene data show CDR1 as SGHAT and CDR2 as FQNNGV. The CDR3 length is 12 residues. The V and J ends lost 7 bases and 5 bases respectively, with 12 bases between them. CDR3 protein: CASNPLIDEQYF. CDR3 coding DNA: TGTGCCAGCAACCCCCTCATAGACGAGCAGTACTTC.

This chain connects TRBV29-1 to TRBJ2-7, with unresolved D. Germline V gene data show CDR1 as SQVTM and CDR2 as ANQGSEA. V dropped 8 bases and J dropped 7 bases, with 9 bases sitting between them. The CDR3 has 9 residues. CDR3 residues: CSLPLEQYF. As DNA, the CDR3 is TGCAGCCTTCCCCTTGAGCAGTACTTC.

On this clonotype: Germline and junction disagree at one end, which may indicate a read error. J is TRBJ1-4 and V is TRBV11-2; TRBD1 matches 8 bases. The CDR3 extends over 15 amino acids. The germline V gene has CDR1 SGHAT and CDR2 FQNNGV. The CDR3 loop reads CASSLDPTGVEKQFF. In nucleotides, the CDR3 is TGTGCCAGCAGCTTAGACCCGACAGGGGTTGAAAAACAGTTTTTT.

As regards this clonotype: A single base separates this from a much larger clone, so it may be a read error. This chain joins TRBV6-1 and TRBJ1-1; no firm D call. Germline CDR1 and CDR2: MNHNS and SASEGT. Trimming stripped 3 bases from V and 1 base from J, with 15 bases between. The CDR3 runs to 16 residues. The CDR3, as DNA: TGTGCCAGCAGTGACGGAGGCACCTGGGGGAACACTGAAGCTTTCTTT. It translates to CASSDGGTWGNTEAFF.

The genes are TRBV28 and TRBJ2-1, with D tentatively TRBD2 (6 bases). V dropped 10 bases and J dropped 5 bases, with 21 bases sitting between them. Germline V gives CDR1 MDHEN, CDR2 SYDVKM. The CDR3 consists of 15 residues. Written as DNA, the CDR3 is TGTGCCAACCAAAAGGGGACTCCGGGACACAATGAGCAGTTCTTC. Its protein is CANQKGTPGHNEQFF. Together with reference TRBV28 and TRBJ2-1, the CDR3 gives the full variable domain: DVKVTQSSRYLVKRTGEKVFLECVQDMDHENMFWYRQDPGLGLRLIYFSYDVKMKEKGDIPEGYSVSREKKERFSLILESASTNQTSMYLCANQKGTPGHNEQFFGPGTRLTVL.

The CDR3 is CASSYTRAGGGETQYF. The CDR3 nucleotides are TGTGCCAGCAGTTACACCAGGGCAGGGGGCGGAGAGACCCAGTACTTC. This chain links TRBV6-9 with TRBJ2-5; 8 nucleotides match TRBD1. J gave up 4 bases and V 3 bases, and 10 bases lay outside the gene matches. From germline, CDR1 is MNHGY and CDR2 SVAAGI. The CDR3 is 16 residues long.

The DNA of the CDR3 is TGTGCCAGCAGCTCCTCCGGGACTAGCCCCAATGAGCAGTTCTTC. Translating it yields CASSSSGTSPNEQFF. The V call is TRBV7-9, the J call TRBJ2-1; 9 nucleotides align to TRBD2. Per the germline V gene, CDR1 is SEHNR and CDR2 is FQNEAQ (reference sequence). The CDR3 has 15 amino acids. V dropped 4 bases and J dropped 6; count of bases not matched to a gene: 7.

Concerning this clonotype itself: One end of the junction fails to match germline, which may point to a read error. The chain couples TRBV11-2 to TRBJ2-1; D uncertain. The CDR3 totals 10 residues. Germline CDR1 reads SGHAT; CDR2 reads FQNNGV. The chain's CDR3 is CVSSYHEQFF. The CDR3 coding sequence is TGTGTCAGCAGCTACCATGAGCAGTTCTTC.

In this sample, this clonotype turned up many times. The rearrangement uses TRBV11-2 and TRBJ2-2, with a possible D match to TRBD2 (5 bases). Germline V lookup: CDR1 SGHAT, CDR2 FQNNGV. The V end lost 0 bases, the J end lost 6 bases, and 5 bases lay between the germline ends. This CDR3 has 13 amino acids. The CDR3 coding sequence is TGTGCCAGCAGCTTAGAGCGGGCCGGGGAGCTGTTTTTT. Its translation: CASSLERAGELFF.

Of note for this clonotype: A read error may account for a junction end that differs from germline. V is TRBV11-2 and J is TRBJ1-2; D perhaps matches TRBD1 (5 bases). This CDR3 has 16 residues. The germline V gene encodes CDR1 SGHAT and CDR2 FQNNGV. This CDR3 is CASNLGIRGNTFGYTF. CDR3 nucleotides: TGTGCCAGCAACTTAGGGATTCGGGGGAATACCTTCGGCTACACCTTC.

The rearrangement joins TRBV5-6 to TRBJ2-3; D gene ambiguous. With 2 bases removed from V and 15 bases from J, the gap between germline ends came to 19 bases. This CDR3 spans 13 amino acids. Per germline, CDR1 SGHDT and CDR2 YYEEEE. CDR3 sequence reads: CASSFESTDTLYF. CDR3 sequence (DNA): TGTGCCAGCAGCTTTGAAAGCACAGATACGCTATATTTT.

Note on this clonotype: Possible read error: a much larger clone is one base away. J is TRBJ2-3 and V is TRBV12-3 or TRBV12-4; D is unresolved. The CDR3 has 15 amino acids. For the CDR3, the DNA is TGTGCCAGCAATTTAAGTGGAACTAGCACAGATACGCAGTATTTT. Its translation: CASNLSGTSTDTQYF.

The rearrangement joins TRBV13 to TRBJ2-6, with D possibly TRBD2 on 5 matching bases. The CDR3 is 15 amino acids. V lost 4 bases and J 0 bases, leaving 7 bases between the germline ends. In germline, CDR1 is PRHDT, CDR2 FYEKMQ (reference sequence). The CDR3 sequence is CASSSEGSGANVLTF. The CDR3 DNA follows: TGTGCCAGCAGCTCAGAGGGCTCTGGGGCCAACGTCCTGACTTTC.

Ten or more counts support this clonotype. The V gene is TRBV6-1, the J gene TRBJ2-5, with TRBD1 matching 8 bases. V gave up 0 bases and J gave up 9 bases; unmatched junction bases: 6. This CDR3 is built from 14 residues. CDR1 MNHNS and CDR2 SASEGT come from the germline V gene. CDR3 region: CASSEAQGALAQYF. CDR3 DNA: TGTGCCAGCAGTGAAGCGCAGGGGGCGTTGGCCCAGTACTTC.